This T cell receptor (beta chain) originates from a study of blood T cell repertoires in COVID-19. Study-level information: COVID-19 samples from acute and convalescent phases originated in the United States, Italy and Spain. Sources were T cells, B-cell-depleted T cells, or PBMCs; the material itself was cDNA or gDNA.

In the original analysis: Estimation of nucleated cell counts relied on the amplification of reference gene primers. Some clones are missing from TCRdb's copy, which holds only in-frame ones; the method was immunoSEQ multiplex PCR. The V and J calls and clone size come from that table; D and trimming were worked out from the DNA. The repertoire has about 55,000 clones, roughly 89% of them found once; the top ten carry around 2.7%. Germline trimming cut 0 bases from V and 5 bases from J; bases unmatched to any gene: 7. The germline CDR1 and CDR2 sequences are SGHNT and YENEEA. This CDR3 contains 18 residues.

The genes are TRBV11-3 and TRBJ2-3; TRBD2 matches at 14 bases. Sequenced input: peripheral blood. The receptor's source is a man older than 75 with acute or convalescent COVID-19. The CDR3 nucleotides read TGTGCCAGCAGCTTAGATCGACTAGCGGGGGGGCATGGAGATACGCAGTATTTT. Its protein is CASSLDRLAGGHGDTQYF.